The 18 T cell receptor beta chains reported below all come from one sample, sequenced in a study of post-analysis software for immune sequencing data. Points from the study as a whole: Patients carried roughly five TRBV segments more frequently than controls did, and TRBV5-6, TRBV5-1 and TRBV20-1 were among them.

Antigens for these TCRs are unknown. Unique molecular identifiers tagged the TCR beta cDNA libraries. Via MiXCR, TCRdb re-called the PCR reads, giving one row per CDR3 protein. The profile shows about half a million distinct CDR3 sequences, 30% to 40% of them singletons. The material sequenced was blood. All receptors come from a girl aged 2 to 17 with multiple sclerosis.

This clonotype has just a few counts. V usage is TRBV9 and J usage is TRBJ2-5, with 8 bases fitting TRBD2. Germline V CDR1 and CDR2: SGDLS, YYNGEE. V gave up 0 bases and J gave up 1 base; unmatched junction bases: 8. This CDR3 is built from 17 residues. CDR3 in DNA: TGTGCCAGCAGCGTAGCTACGAGCGGGGGCCGCCAAGAGACCCAGTACTTC. This translates into CASSVATSGGRQETQYF. The full variable domain, with the rest looked up from reference TRBV9 and TRBJ2-5, is DSGVTQTPKHLITATGQRVTLRCSPRSGDLSVYWYQQSLDQGLQFLIQYYNGEERAKGNILERFSAQQFPDLHSELNLSSLELGDSALYFCASSVATSGGRQETQYFGPGTRLLVL.

This clonotype was observed once. The chain's CDR3 is CASSFHGLNTEAFF. In DNA, the CDR3 is TGTGCCAGCAGTTTCCATGGGCTGAACACTGAAGCTTTCTTT. This sequence joins TRBV27 and TRBJ1-1; D remains ambiguous. CDR1 is MNHEY and CDR2 is SMNVEV in the germline V gene (reference sequence). CDR3 length: 14 amino acids. With 3 bases removed from V and 0 bases from J, the gap between germline ends came to 8 bases.

This clonotype has just a few counts. The V and J genes are TRBV6-4 and TRBJ2-3; 9 positions match TRBD2. CDR3 size: 16 residues. V dropped 6 bases and J dropped 4; count of bases not matched to a gene: 11. The germline V gene has CDR1 MRHNA and CDR2 SNTAGT. CDR3 DNA sequence: TGTGCCAGCAGCAGAGATAGCGCGGGGGGGGCAGATACGCAGTATTTT. It encodes CASSRDSAGGADTQYF.

V is TRBV6-5 and J is TRBJ1-6; 7 bases map to TRBD1. This CDR3 is built from 15 residues. J gave up 8 bases and V 6 bases, and 10 bases lay outside the gene matches. The V gene's germline CDR1 is MNHEY and CDR2 SVGAGI. The DNA for the CDR3 is TGTGCCAGCAGCTCAGGGGTCCAGGGGGATTCACCCCTCCACTTT. Translation: CASSSGVQGDSPLHF.

This CDR3 reads CSAGGSVNTEAFF. The CDR3 DNA reads as TGCAGTGCTGGCGGGTCAGTGAACACTGAAGCTTTCTTT. V gene TRBV20-1 combines with J gene TRBJ1-1; D is ambiguous. Trimming stripped 5 bases from V and 0 bases from J, with 10 bases between. The CDR3 length is 13 residues. Germline V gene data show CDR1 as DFQATT and CDR2 as SNEGSKA (reference sequence).

The rearrangement links TRBV27 to TRBJ2-7; 8 bases line up with TRBD2. This CDR3 spans 15 amino acids. V trimming: 4 bases; J trimming: 7 bases; junction bases outside the gene matches: 12. Germline CDR1 is MNHEY and CDR2 is SMNVEV (reference sequence). CDR3 nucleotide sequence: TGTGCCAGCAGTTCTTTCGGGGGGGTTAGGAATGAGCAGTACTTC. Translating it yields CASSSFGGVRNEQYF.

In its sample, this clonotype was seen a few times. V gene TRBV4-1 combines with J gene TRBJ2-5; D call uncertain. Germline V CDR1 and CDR2: MGHRA, YSYEKL. The V and J ends lost 1 base and 5 bases respectively, with 8 bases between them. This CDR3 spans 13 amino acids. This CDR3 is CASSQAGRETQYF. The DNA of the CDR3 is TGCGCCAGCAGCCAAGCAGGACGGGAGACCCAGTACTTC.

This clonotype turned up a few times. V and J are TRBV6-5 and TRBJ1-2; the D gene is possibly TRBD1 (5 bases). The germline gives CDR1 MNHEY, CDR2 SVGAGI. V gave up 6 bases and J gave up 3 bases, with 11 bases separating them. The CDR3 is 13 residues long. CDR3 coding DNA: TGTGCCAGCAGGGCGGGGGGTGACTATGGCTACACCTTC. Amino acid sequence: CASRAGGDYGYTF.

In this sample, this clonotype turned up a few times. The gene calls are TRBV6-6 and TRBJ2-5; D possibly corresponds to TRBD2 (5 bases). The end of the DNA is better explained by TRBJ2-7, so the J call may be wrong. Germline V gives CDR1 MNHNY, CDR2 SVGAGI (reference sequence). This CDR3 comprises 14 residues. The CDR3 protein is CASSPILGSGEQYF. The CDR3 bases are TGTGCCAGCAGCCCTATTTTGGGCAGCGGCGAGCAGTACTTC.

The rearrangement uses TRBV12-3 or TRBV12-4 and TRBJ2-5; TRBD1 matches at 8 bases. The ends lost 1 base at V and 2 bases at J; junction bases unmatched: 0. This CDR3 is built from 14 residues. The CDR3 sequence: CASSLGDRQETQYF. The DNA of the CDR3 is TGTGCCAGCAGTTTAGGGGACAGGCAAGAGACCCAGTACTTC.

The rearrangement links TRBV7-2 to TRBJ1-2; no definite D call. Looked up from germline, CDR1 is SGHTA and CDR2 is FQGNSA. This CDR3 comprises 13 residues. V was cut by 5 bases and J by 5 bases, with 12 bases left in between. CDR3 sequence reads: CASSHGVFYGYTF. The DNA for the CDR3 is TGTGCCAGCAGCCACGGAGTGTTTTATGGCTACACCTTC.

The rearrangement links TRBV12-3 or TRBV12-4 to TRBJ1-1, with D possibly being TRBD1 (5 bases). Trimming took 6 bases from V and 1 from J, leaving 12 bases between them. The length of the CDR3 is 14 residues. CDR3 region: CASRPTGPNTEAFF. The CDR3, as DNA: TGTGCCAGCAGGCCTACGGGGCCGAACACTGAAGCTTTCTTT.

V gene TRBV5-1 combines with J gene TRBJ2-7; no definite D call. The germline CDR1 and CDR2 sequences are SGHRS and YFSETQ. V dropped 0 bases and J dropped 3 bases, with 13 bases sitting between them. The CDR3 consists of 15 residues. CDR3 region: CASSLARDWNYEQYF. The CDR3 DNA reads as TGCGCCAGCAGCTTGGCCCGCGACTGGAACTACGAGCAGTACTTC.

The chain recombines TRBV10-3 with TRBJ1-5; no definite D call. This CDR3 is built from 13 residues. The germline V and J ends were trimmed by 4 bases and 9 bases, with 13 bases remaining between them. CDR1 is ENHRY and CDR2 is SYGVKD in the germline V gene. The CDR3 is CAISAGTVRPQHF. CDR3 nucleotide sequence: TGTGCCATCAGTGCAGGAACCGTACGGCCCCAGCATTTT.

The gene calls are TRBV20-1 and TRBJ1-1; D uncertain. The CDR3 runs to 11 residues. V lost 6 bases, J lost 1 base, and 6 bases lay in between. Germline CDR1 reads DFQATT; CDR2 reads SNEGSKA (reference sequence). CDR3 amino acids: CSALENTEAFF. The DNA of the CDR3 is TGCAGTGCCTTAGAGAACACTGAAGCTTTCTTT.

This clonotype has ten or more counts. This chain uses TRBV20-1 with TRBJ1-2, with D possibly being TRBD1 (6 bases). Germline loops: CDR1 DFQATT, CDR2 SNEGSKA (reference sequence). V shed 1 base and J shed 4 bases, with 10 bases lying between them. The CDR3 is 13 residues long. The DNA for the CDR3 is TGCAGTGCTAGAGCCAGGGGCCGCTATGGCTACACCTTC. Protein: CSARARGRYGYTF.

The rearrangement joins TRBV12-3 or TRBV12-4 to TRBJ1-1, with 9 bases fitting TRBD1. Unmatched junction bases numbered 8, after V lost 3 bases and J lost 0 bases. CDR3 length: 17 amino acids. The chain's CDR3 is CASSFGDRASMNTEAFF. The CDR3 coding sequence is TGTGCCAGCAGTTTTGGGGACAGGGCCTCTATGAACACTGAAGCTTTCTTT.

The chain couples TRBV28 to TRBJ1-5; no firm D call. Trimming removed 3 bases from V and 3 bases from J, with 12 bases in between. The CDR3 length is 15 residues. Germline loops: CDR1 MDHEN, CDR2 SYDVKM. In DNA form, the CDR3 reads TGTGCCAGCAGTTTGGCAGGCGGCCCCAATCAGCCCCAGCATTTT. It codes for CASSLAGGPNQPQHF.